These 32 T cell receptor beta chains were all obtained from the same sample, sequenced in a study of radiotherapy plus CTLA-4 blockade in lung cancer. TCRdb keeps only in-frame clones here, not all; method: immunoSEQ multiplex PCR. The table has 90,000 to 95,000 clones, 83% seen once; the top ten hold 0.84%. The input for sequencing was peripheral blood, taken from a patient treated with radiotherapy plus ipilimumab. The receptors derive from a human donor with non-small cell lung cancer who had stable disease on radiotherapy plus ipilimumab.

The rearrangement uses TRBV28 and TRBJ2-7; possibly TRBD1 or TRBD2 for D (5 bases each). The CDR3 has 16 residues. CDR1 and CDR2 (germline): MDHEN, SYDVKM. V shed 6 bases and J shed 6 bases, with 24 bases lying between them. The CDR3 DNA follows: TGTGCCAGCAGCCTGGGACCGTCCCCTCCCGCGAGCGAGCAGTACTTC. Amino acid sequence: CASSLGPSPPASEQYF.

The chain is built from TRBV11-2 and TRBJ2-7, with D possibly TRBD2 on 6 matching bases. The CDR3 is made up of 12 amino acids. From germline, CDR1 is SGHAT and CDR2 FQNNGV. Trimming cost V 11 bases and J 2 bases, with 13 bases left between them. The CDR3 region is CASSGGTYEQYF. CDR3 nucleotides: TGTGCCTCCTCCGGGGGTACCTACGAGCAGTACTTC. The entire variable domain, with the rest obtained from reference TRBV11-2 and TRBJ2-7, is as follows: EAGVAQSPRYKIIEKRQSVAFWCNPISGHATLYWYQQILGQGPKLLIQFQNNGVVDDSQLPKDRFSAERLKGVDSTLKIQPAKLEDSAVYLCASSGGTYEQYFGPGTRLTVT.

The CDR3 DNA sequence: TGTGCCAGCAGCGGAGCAGGCCTCCGATCCCACGAGCAGTACTTC. It specifies CASSGAGLRSHEQYF. The chain has TRBV5-5 and TRBJ2-7; D gene unclear. CDR1 is SGHKS and CDR2 is YYEKEE in the germline V gene (reference sequence). Trimming shortened V by 4 bases and J by 5 bases, and 19 bases separated the two germline ends. The CDR3 totals 15 residues.

The chain uses TRBV11-2 and TRBJ2-7; D might be TRBD1 (6 bases). Trimming left V 5 bases short and J 6 bases short, with 14 bases between. The V gene's germline CDR1 is SGHAT and CDR2 FQNNGV. The CDR3 spans 13 residues. This chain's CDR3 is CASSLLQGSEQYF. In DNA form, the CDR3 reads TGTGCCAGCAGCCTCTTACAGGGAAGCGAGCAGTACTTC.

The chain combines TRBV9 with TRBJ2-6, with 8 bases lining up with TRBD2. CDR1 is SGDLS and CDR2 is YYNGEE in the germline V gene. V was pared by 2 bases and J by 1 base, with 2 bases of the junction left unmatched. This CDR3 is 16 amino acids long. In DNA form, the CDR3 reads TGTGCCAGCAGCGTCTCTAGCGGGTCTGGGGCCAACGTCCTGACTTTC. This codes for CASSVSSGSGANVLTF.

This clone was observed a single time. The chain's CDR3 is CASSSGTDVSPLHF. In DNA, the CDR3 is TGTGCCAGCAGTTCCGGGACAGATGTTTCACCCCTCCACTTT. The chain has TRBV6-5 and TRBJ1-6; 7 bases fit TRBD1. The CDR3 length is 14 residues. CDR1 and CDR2 from the germline V gene are MNHEY and SVGAGI. The trim removed 4 bases at V and 9 bases at J, leaving 6 bases unmatched.

The CDR3 DNA reads TGCGCCAGCAGCCAAGTGTCAGGGGGACCGAAAAACTATGGCTACACCTTC. Translation: CASSQVSGGPKNYGYTF. The V gene is TRBV4-1, the J gene TRBJ1-2, with 7 bases aligning to TRBD1. The CDR3 consists of 17 residues. V was pared by 1 base and J by 2 bases, with 10 bases of the junction left unmatched. Germline-derived CDR1 and CDR2 are MGHRA and YSYEKL.

The chain carries TRBV7-6 and TRBJ1-1; 9 positions match TRBD1. The V gene's germline CDR1 is SGHVS and CDR2 FNYEAQ. The CDR3 sequence is 15 residues long. The ends lost 5 bases at V and 0 bases at J; junction bases unmatched: 4. The CDR3 region has the DNA TGTGCCAGCAGCCTCGGACAGGGGTTGAACACTGAAGCTTTCTTT. Its translation: CASSLGQGLNTEAFF.

The genes are TRBV7-8 and TRBJ2-1, with D possibly matching TRBD2 (6 bases). V lost 1 base to trimming and J lost 7 bases, with 17 bases between them. Germline V gene lookup returns CDR1 SGHVS and CDR2 FQNEAQ. The CDR3 is 16 residues long. As DNA, the CDR3 is TGTGCCAGCAGCTTAGATTTCCGGGCAGGGACTAATGAGCAGTTCTTC. Translated: CASSLDFRAGTNEQFF.

This chain connects TRBV11-2 to TRBJ1-2, with 8 bases identical to TRBD1. Looked up from germline, CDR1 is SGHAT and CDR2 is FQNNGV. With 5 bases clipped from V and 3 bases from J, the junction kept 2 bases outside the gene matches. CDR3 length: 13 residues. CDR3 bases: TGTGCCAGCAGCCCGGACAGGGACTATGGCTACACCTTC. The encoded protein is CASSPDRDYGYTF.

The rearrangement joins TRBV28 to TRBJ2-2; D remains ambiguous. This CDR3 has 11 amino acids. The germline V gene encodes CDR1 MDHEN and CDR2 SYDVKM. V lost 6 bases and J 8 bases, leaving 7 bases between the germline ends. This chain's CDR3 is CASSLWGELFF. CDR3 bases: TGTGCCAGCAGCCTTTGGGGGGAGCTGTTTTTT.

V and J are TRBV6-5 and TRBJ1-5; no clear D. V lost 2 bases and J lost 6, with 8 bases in between. This CDR3 is 13 amino acids long. CDR1 MNHEY and CDR2 SVGAGI come from the germline V gene. CDR3 in DNA: TGTGCCAGCAGTTACAGGGAAGGTCAGCCCCAGCATTTT. Encoded protein: CASSYREGQPQHF.

This chain's CDR3 is CASRLAGITGELFF. In DNA form, the CDR3 reads TGCGCCAGCAGGCTAGCGGGAATCACCGGGGAGCTGTTTTTT. The chain links TRBV4-1 to TRBJ2-2; TRBD2 aligns across 9 bases. The CDR3 sequence is 14 residues long. V trimming: 6 bases; J trimming: 4 bases; junction bases outside the gene matches: 3. The germline gives CDR1 MGHRA, CDR2 YSYEKL.

To note about this clone: The junction departs from the called germline gene at one end, perhaps through a read error. The genes are TRBV4-2 and TRBJ2-7; no definite D call. The CDR3 contains 14 residues. The germline V gene has CDR1 LGHNA and CDR2 YNFKEQ. The CDR3 DNA sequence: TGTGCCAGCAGCCAAGATTTTAATACCTACGGGCAGTACTTC. It codes for CASSQDFNTYGQYF.

V is TRBV6-5 and J is TRBJ1-2, with TRBD1 identical over 10 bases. This CDR3 contains 15 residues. The V and J ends lost 5 bases and 1 base, in that order; junction bases with no gene match: 4. Germline CDR1 is MNHEY and CDR2 is SVGAGI. The CDR3 nucleotides read TGTGCCAGCAGTAACCGGGACAGGGGTAACTATGGCTACACCTTC. Its translation: CASSNRDRGNYGYTF.

V usage is TRBV9 and J usage is TRBJ1-6, with D uncertain. CDR3 length: 14 amino acids. Per germline, CDR1 SGDLS and CDR2 YYNGEE. V lost 0 bases to trimming and J lost 7 bases, with 8 bases between them. The CDR3 sequence is CASSVGGTNSPLHF. The CDR3 DNA is TGTGCCAGCAGCGTAGGGGGTACGAATTCACCCCTCCACTTT.

This chain links TRBV2 with TRBJ1-4; maybe TRBD1 (5 bases). This CDR3 contains 14 residues. CDR1 and CDR2 (germline): SNHLY, FYNNEI. V was trimmed by 1 base and J by 8 bases, leaving 11 bases between them. CDR3 region: CASSEGGVKEKLFF. The DNA of the CDR3 is TGTGCCAGCAGTGAAGGAGGGGTTAAAGAAAAACTGTTTTTT.

V and J are TRBV21-1 and TRBJ2-7; the table's D call TRBD2 went unverified against the DNA. TRBV21-1 constitutes a pseudogene. CDR3 length: 15 amino acids. The CDR3 DNA sequence: TGTGCCAGCAGCAAAGTTCCAGCGGGAGCATACGAGCAGTACTTC. Translation gives CASSKVPAGAYEQYF.

The V and J genes are TRBV19 and TRBJ1-4; D is ambiguous. V was pared by 1 base and J by 8 bases, with 11 bases between. The CDR3 has 14 residues. Germline CDR1 reads LNHDA; CDR2 reads SQIVND (reference sequence). The CDR3: CASSIGTGPEKLFF. The CDR3 DNA follows: TGTGCCAGTAGTATAGGTACTGGGCCCGAAAAACTGTTTTTT.

V and J are TRBV6-1 and TRBJ2-4, with D possibly TRBD2 on 7 matching bases. V dropped 1 base and J dropped 6 bases, with 16 bases sitting between them. The germline gives CDR1 MNHNS, CDR2 SASEGT. The CDR3 contains 16 residues. The CDR3 bases are TGTGCCAGCAGTGAAGGTGGGGGAGGGGGTAGAAACATTCAGTACTTC. Protein product: CASSEGGGGGRNIQYF.

The V gene is TRBV6-4, the J gene TRBJ2-1; D may be TRBD1 or TRBD2 (6 bases each). Trimming took 3 bases from V and 4 from J, leaving 13 bases between them. The CDR3 contains 15 residues. Germline CDR1 MRHNA, CDR2 SNTAGT. The CDR3 spells CASSEEGGGYNEQFF. The CDR3, as DNA: TGTGCCAGCAGTGAAGAAGGAGGGGGGTACAATGAGCAGTTCTTC.

The rearrangement uses TRBV2 and TRBJ2-3; no clear D. Germline CDR1 reads SNHLY; CDR2 reads FYNNEI. This CDR3 is built from 14 residues. V shed 10 bases and J shed 0 bases, with 14 bases lying between them. The CDR3 bases are TGTGCCACCAAGGAGCTTTCTAGCACAGATACGCAGTATTTT. It translates to CATKELSSTDTQYF. Based on the CDR3 plus reference TRBV2 and TRBJ2-3, the full variable domain is EPEVTQTPSHQVTQMGQEVILRCVPISNHLYFYWYRQILGQKVEFLVSFYNNEISEKSEIFDDQFSVERPDGSNFTLKIRSTKLEDSAMYFCATKELSSTDTQYFGPGTRLTVL.

This clone has more than one count but fewer than ten. This specimen includes other DNA sequences encoding the same CDR3. The J gene is TRBJ2-7, the V gene TRBV19; the D is unclear. Between the trimmed V and J ends, which lost 5 bases and 6 bases, there was a span of 14 bases. Germline CDR1 reads LNHDA; CDR2 reads SQIVND (reference sequence). The CDR3 loop spans 13 amino acids. The CDR3 loop is CASSFRPVGEQYF. CDR3 sequence (DNA): TGTGCCAGTAGTTTTCGACCGGTGGGCGAGCAGTACTTC.

This sequence joins TRBV30 and TRBJ2-3; D not certain. Germline CDR1 reads GTSNPN; CDR2 reads SVGIG (reference sequence). Trimming left V 4 bases short and J 4 bases short, with 12 bases between. The length of the CDR3 is 13 residues. The CDR3 loop reads CAWKRDFADTQYF. The CDR3 DNA reads as TGTGCCTGGAAAAGGGATTTCGCAGATACGCAGTATTTT.

This chain connects TRBV18 to TRBJ1-6, with 9 bases matching TRBD1. Per germline, CDR1 KGHSH and CDR2 LQKENI. V shed 3 bases, J shed 8 bases, and the junction held 2 bases outside the gene matches. This CDR3 spans 14 amino acids. The CDR3 region is CASSPDRGYSPLHF. CDR3 coding DNA: TGTGCCAGCTCACCGGACAGGGGATATTCACCCCTCCACTTT.

This CDR3 reads CASSLTPGALINEQFF. The DNA of the CDR3 is TGTGCCAGCAGCTTAACCCCGGGAGCCCTGATCAATGAGCAGTTCTTC. This chain links TRBV7-3 with TRBJ2-1; D is perhaps TRBD2 (6 bases). CDR1 SGHTA and CDR2 FQGTGA come from the germline V gene. The CDR3 length is 16 residues. Trimming removed 0 bases at V and 6 bases at J, with 15 bases between. The full variable domain, rest sourced from reference TRBV7-3 and TRBJ2-1, is GAGVSQTPSNKVTEKGKYVELRCDPISGHTALYWYRQSLGQGPEFLIYFQGTGAADDSGLPNDRFFAVRPEGSVSTLKIQRTERGDSAVYLCASSLTPGALINEQFFGPGTRLTVL.

The chain has TRBV7-7 and TRBJ2-5, with a possible D match to TRBD2 (7 bases). The V end was cut by 5 bases, the J end by 4 bases, with 14 bases between. There are 14 residues in the CDR3. Germline CDR1 is SSHAT and CDR2 is FNYEAQ (reference sequence). The CDR3 region is CASSPGGAVETQYF. The CDR3 bases are TGTGCCAGCAGCCCTGGGGGGGCGGTAGAGACCCAGTACTTC.

This chain joins TRBV6-5 and TRBJ1-6; no reliable D call. The CDR3 extends over 14 amino acids. Trimming removed 10 bases at V and 10 bases at J, with 20 bases between. Germline CDR1 is MNHEY and CDR2 is SVGAGI. The CDR3 DNA is TGTGCCATCCACCCCGACGGCATCGGATCACCCCTCCACTTT. Its translation is CAIHPDGIGSPLHF.

This CDR3 reads CASTQRESGELFF. Here the CDR3 DNA reads TGTGCCAGCACCCAGCGGGAGTCCGGGGAGCTGTTTTTT. The chain links TRBV9 to TRBJ2-2; 8 nucleotides align to TRBD2. This CDR3 has 13 amino acids. Germline-derived CDR1 and CDR2 are SGDLS and YYNGEE. The ends lost 6 bases at V and 6 bases at J; junction bases unmatched: 4.

The sample holds a few counts of this clone. V gene TRBV18 combines with J gene TRBJ1-5; D uncertain. V was trimmed by 2 bases and J by 7 bases, leaving 12 bases between them. The CDR3 is 14 amino acids. Germline lookup yields CDR1 KGHSH and CDR2 LQKENI. The CDR3 sequence is CASSPNSNGQPQHF. DNA for the CDR3: TGTGCCAGCTCACCAAACAGTAATGGCCAGCCCCAGCATTTT.

The genes are TRBV28 and TRBJ1-1; D possibly corresponds to TRBD1 (6 bases). CDR3 size: 14 residues. CDR1 and CDR2 (germline): MDHEN, SYDVKM. V was cut by 7 bases and J by 5 bases, with 17 bases left in between. The chain's CDR3 is CASTLRGVGTEAFF. CDR3 DNA sequence: TGTGCCAGCACTCTCAGGGGTGTAGGAACTGAAGCTTTCTTT.

The chain employs TRBV9 and TRBJ1-5; TRBD1 is a possible D gene (6 bases). Germline lookup yields CDR1 SGDLS and CDR2 YYNGEE. The CDR3 length is 15 residues. V was pared by 3 bases and J by 2 bases, with 12 bases between. The CDR3 loop reads CASSEGGGGNQPQHF. Written as DNA, the CDR3 is TGTGCCAGCAGCGAAGGAGGGGGAGGCAATCAGCCCCAGCATTTT.